This T cell receptor beta chain was identified in a study of blood T cell repertoires in COVID-19. Germline V lookup: CDR1 SGHRS, CDR2 YFSETQ. With 4 bases removed from V and 5 bases from J, the gap between germline ends came to 15 bases. The CDR3 sequence is 14 residues long. Original processing methods: Estimation of nucleated cell counts relied on the amplification of reference gene primers. Here immunoSEQ multiplex PCR was the method, and the copy in TCRdb shows in-frame clones only, minus some. D and trimming come from the DNA, and the V and J calls and clone size come from that table. The table records 110,000 or so clones, 80% to 90% of them present only once.

Sequencing was performed on peripheral blood. The sequence came from a human donor in a cohort sampled during active COVID-19. The V gene is TRBV5-1, the J gene TRBJ1-1, with D perhaps matching TRBD1 (5 bases). Here the CDR3 DNA reads TGCGCCAGCAGCCAGCAGGGACTGGGAACTGAAGCTTTCTTT. Protein product: CASSQQGLGTEAFF.